This TCR beta chain is from a study of T-cell memory formation after mild COVID-19. About the research overall: Across donors, TCR clusters were largely donor specific. Notes on the study in general: Within pre-infection memory, some responding clones were found, suggesting cross-reactive memory joined.

Concerning this clonotype itself: Its target is unknown.

V lost 1 base and J lost 8, with 16 bases in between. This CDR3 has 15 amino acids. Germline CDR1 is SGHRS and CDR2 is YFSETQ. TCRdb analysed the 5' RACE reads with MiXCR anew, one entry per CDR3 protein. This table has 150,000 to 200,000 distinct CDR3 sequences, about a third appearing once. The sample consisted of PBMCs or a T cell subset sorted from them (not recorded which). This chain connects TRBV5-1 to TRBJ2-1; possibly TRBD1 or TRBD2 for D (5 bases each). The receptor's source is an adult woman who had mild COVID-19 (a few samples of this study predate the infection). Cell type and time point are not known. The CDR3 is CASSLIGGPWDEQFF. The CDR3 DNA follows: TGCGCCAGCAGCTTGATTGGGGGTCCCTGGGATGAGCAGTTCTTC.